This passage covers 10 T cell receptor beta chains from one sample sequenced in a study of shared T cell receptors in the human thymus. Repertoires were generated with immunoSEQ multiplex PCR, while TCRdb's copy carries only in-frame clones and drops some. The repertoire consists of roughly 68,000 clones, with about 95% occurring once and the leading ten covering roughly 0.03%. The source material was thymocytes. Every receptor here comes from a human donor.

This clone was counted between two and nine times. V usage is TRBV27 and J usage is TRBJ2-7; TRBD1 matches at 8 bases. The V gene's germline CDR1 is MNHEY and CDR2 SMNVEV (reference sequence). The CDR3 totals 14 residues. The trim removed 5 bases at V and 2 bases at J, leaving 5 bases unmatched. DNA for the CDR3: TGTGCCAGCAGTCCCCGGGACAGGACCTACGAGCAGTACTTC. Translated: CASSPRDRTYEQYF.

The V call is TRBV27, the J call TRBJ1-6; 8 positions agree with TRBD1. With 7 bases clipped from V and 13 bases from J, the junction kept 6 bases outside the gene matches. The CDR3 runs to 12 residues. Germline V gene sequence: CDR1 MNHEY, CDR2 SMNVEV (reference sequence). Written as DNA, the CDR3 is TGTGCCAGCATGCACAGGGGGATGCCCCTCCACTTT. It specifies CASMHRGMPLHF.

The chain links TRBV7-6 to TRBJ2-7, with 11 positions matching TRBD2. Germline V gene sequence: CDR1 SGHVS, CDR2 FNYEAQ. Losses at the gene ends were 5 bases for V and 4 bases for J; bases not matched to a gene: 13. This CDR3 spans 17 amino acids. The CDR3 DNA follows: TGTGCCAGCAGCCCTACCCAGTTACTAGCGGGGGAGTACGAGCAGTACTTC. Translated: CASSPTQLLAGEYEQYF.

The genes are TRBV18 and TRBJ1-4, with no clear D. Germline CDR1 KGHSH, CDR2 LQKENI. The V end was cut by 8 bases, the J end by 10 bases, with 11 bases between. The CDR3 totals 11 residues. CDR3 amino acids: CASTIIGKLFF. CDR3 nucleotide sequence: TGTGCCAGCACAATTATTGGAAAACTGTTTTTT.

The J gene is TRBJ2-3, the V gene TRBV7-2; 7 positions agree with TRBD1. Germline V CDR1 and CDR2: SGHTA, FQGNSA. V shed 5 bases, J shed 6 bases, and the junction held 8 bases outside the gene matches. The CDR3 contains 14 residues. The CDR3 is CASSRFDRVDTQYF. CDR3 in DNA: TGTGCCAGCAGCCGATTTGACAGGGTTGATACGCAGTATTTT.

The gene calls are TRBV7-2 and TRBJ1-1; 12 bases fit TRBD1. The CDR3 has 15 residues. The V gene's germline CDR1 is SGHTA and CDR2 FQGNSA. V lost 5 bases to trimming and J lost 5 bases; unmatched junction nucleotides: 6. CDR3 loop: CASSRPGQGATEAFF. The CDR3 bases are TGTGCCAGCAGCAGACCGGGACAGGGGGCTACTGAAGCTTTCTTT.

This clone was observed once. The chain joins TRBV29-1 to TRBJ1-2, with 8 bases fitting TRBD1. CDR1 and CDR2 (germline): SQVTM, ANQGSEA. Trimming removed 1 base from V and 8 bases from J; junction bases left unmatched: 9. This CDR3 comprises 14 residues. The CDR3 region is CSVEGTGRRKGYTF. The DNA for the CDR3 is TGCAGCGTTGAAGGGACAGGGAGGAGGAAAGGCTACACCTTC.

This chain connects TRBV27 to TRBJ1-2; 7 bases match TRBD1. CDR3 length equals 14 residues. J gave up 6 bases and V 4 bases, and 8 bases lay outside the gene matches. Germline V gives CDR1 MNHEY, CDR2 SMNVEV (reference sequence). CDR3 region: CASSSRQGSDGYTF. CDR3 DNA: TGTGCCAGCAGTTCCCGACAGGGTTCAGATGGCTACACCTTC.

The rearrangement joins TRBV23-1 to TRBJ1-4; possible D gene TRBD1, 6 bases. TRBV23-1 is an ORF, with its function uncertain. This CDR3 is 21 amino acids long. V gave up 6 bases and J gave up 7 bases, with 36 bases separating them. The CDR3 loop reads CASSHCRVGVKQGRGSEKLFF. CDR3 DNA: TGCGCCAGCAGCCATTGTCGTGTTGGAGTAAAACAGGGCCGAGGGAGTGAAAAACTGTTTTTT.

The genes are TRBV27 and TRBJ1-2; possibly TRBD1 for D (6 bases). V shed 0 bases and J shed 3 bases, with 23 bases lying between them. Germline lookup yields CDR1 MNHEY and CDR2 SMNVEV (reference sequence). The CDR3 spans 19 residues. CDR3 sequence (DNA): TGTGCCAGCAGTTTATCGTGGAATGGTGGGGGGCCCCCCCACTATGGCTACACCTTC. Encoded protein: CASSLSWNGGGPPHYGYTF.